The present entry profiles one T cell receptor (beta chain) with its context. The antigen remains unidentified. 9.4 x 10^4 or so naive or memory CD4+ cells were cultured with CEF peptides for roughly 10 days. Sequencing used immunoSEQ multiplex PCR; TCRdb keeps in-frame clones, though not all of them. The sample yields around 45,000 clones, about 80% seen once. The source of the sample is a study of CD4 T cells in relation to SARS-CoV-2 and coronaviruses. Study information: Convalescent patients were fewer than 10 males and 4 females; two were Hispanic.

With 2 bases removed from V and 6 bases from J, the gap between germline ends came to 8 bases. The CDR3 length is 13 residues. Germline CDR1 reads SGHTA; CDR2 reads FQGNSA. Findings and caveats of the study: Monoreactive clones expanded significantly more to SARS-CoV-2 than crossreactive clones did.

The TCR originated in an adult with COVID-19. The sample comprised naive CD4+ T cells from PBMCs, cultured in vitro. Stated subset: naive CD4+ T cells isolated by negative enrichment. The chain has TRBV7-2 and TRBJ2-1; D is unresolved. The CDR3, as DNA: TGTGCCAGCAGCTTATCGAGTCTCAATGAGCAGTTCTTC. It specifies CASSLSSLNEQFF.